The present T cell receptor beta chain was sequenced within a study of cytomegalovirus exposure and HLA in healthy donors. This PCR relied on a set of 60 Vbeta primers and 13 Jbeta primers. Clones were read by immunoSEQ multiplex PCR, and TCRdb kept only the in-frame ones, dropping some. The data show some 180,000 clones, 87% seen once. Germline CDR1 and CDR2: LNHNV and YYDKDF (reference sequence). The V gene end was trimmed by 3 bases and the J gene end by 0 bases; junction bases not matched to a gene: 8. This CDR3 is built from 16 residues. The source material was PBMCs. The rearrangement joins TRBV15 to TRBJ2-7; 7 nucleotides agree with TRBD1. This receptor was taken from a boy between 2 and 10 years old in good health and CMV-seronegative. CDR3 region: CATSSPGTEFSYEQYF. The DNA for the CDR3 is TGTGCCACCAGCAGCCCCGGGACAGAGTTCTCCTACGAGCAGTACTTC.